This T cell receptor (gamma chain) was sequenced in a study of γδ T cells in repeated Plasmodium falciparum infection. Findings of the study overall: Malian children's Vdelta2-negative repertoires appeared more expanded and less diverse than Australians'. Waves of new clonotype selection appeared after repeated controlled infections in Vdelta2-negative, largely Vdelta1+, gammadelta T cells.

In this sample, this clone turned up a few times. Its antigen is currently unknown. The protein held in TCRdb is that of a much larger clone and does not match this DNA's translation at residue 3, likely because of a read error; the protein shown is translated from the DNA. Gammadelta T cells were flow-sorted from PBMC into Vgamma9/Vdelta2+ and Vdelta2-negative populations for bulk analysis. From germline, CDR1 is VTNTFY and CDR2 YDVSTARD (reference sequence). CDR3 length: 14 residues. TCRdb reanalysed the multiplex PCR reads via CATT. The sample includes tens of thousands of gamma-chain clones, 2.5% to 3.5% of them seen just once.

The clonotype originates from a pool of human donors (malaria-infected and uninfected, not separated). Sequencing was done on a sample of gamma-delta T cells from blood. The chain employs TRGV3 and TRGJ1 or TRGJ2. The J gene, missing from TCRdb, was assigned here through DNA to germline matching. The CDR3 coding sequence is TGTGCCGCCTGGGACAGGCTCAATTATTATAAGAAACTCTTT. Residues: CAAWDRLNYYKKLF.